This TCR beta chain was recorded in a study of long-term antiretroviral therapy in people with HIV. Points from the study as a whole: Collection of the blood took place between the mid-2000s and the late 2010s. The ART regimens in use then may have been less effective than current ones. Every time point showed a repertoire led by clones expanded before ART.

immunoSEQ v3.0 was run at survey level. Some clones are missing from TCRdb's copy, which holds only in-frame ones; the method was immunoSEQ multiplex PCR. Here the sample spans around 23,000 clones, roughly 82% being singletons. For this clone: The antigen remains undetermined.

The CDR3 is 14 residues long. CDR1 is LNHDA, CDR2 SQIVND, per germline (reference sequence). After removal of 9 bases from V and 0 bases from J, the junction contained 3 bases not matched to a gene. The sequencing here drew on unsorted PBMCs, taken 0.3 years after starting antiretroviral therapy. The V and J genes are TRBV19 and TRBJ1-1; 11 bases are a match to TRBD1. The origin of this receptor is a man between 50 and 59 years old with HIV. The CDR3 spells CASWTGGMNTEAFF. CDR3 bases: TGTGCCAGCTGGACAGGGGGCATGAACACTGAAGCTTTCTTT.